This T cell receptor beta chain was observed in a study of T cell responses to AZD1222 COVID-19 vaccine. Study-wide findings and caveats: AZD1222 recipients seropositive at baseline numbered only six. Spike-wide coverage was observed for vaccine-associated CD4 TCRs, with dominant responses at 160-218 and 743-854. Donor demographics were predominantly white British with a female majority; clonal diversity may be underestimated.

TCRdb's copy holds only in-frame clones and misses some; the assay was immunoSEQ multiplex PCR. Among approximately 140,000 clones listed, around 90% were seen once. Comments on this clone: Its target is unknown.

It was second doses at about 4 or about 12 weeks that were pooled. The receptor was derived from an adult who received the AZD1222 COVID-19 vaccine. The starting material was peripheral blood, obtained 28 days after the second AZD1222 dose.

The CDR3 bases are TGCAGCGTTGTTGGGGCGGGACAGGGTGGAGAAAAACTGTTTTTT. Protein sequence: CSVVGAGQGGEKLFF. This chain uses TRBV29-1 with TRBJ1-4, with TRBD1 matching over 9 bases. V gave up 4 bases and J gave up 8 bases; unmatched junction bases: 11. In germline, CDR1 is SQVTM, CDR2 ANQGSEA. The CDR3 extends over 15 amino acids. Using reference TRBV29-1 and TRBJ1-4 for the parts outside the CDR3, the full variable domain is SAVISQKPSRDICQRGTSLTIQCQVDSQVTMMFWYRQQPGQSLTLIATANQGSEATYESGFVIDKFPISRPNLTFSTLTVSNMSPEDSSIYLCSVVGAGQGGEKLFFGSGTQLSVL.